Each of the 2 T cell receptor beta chains below was sequenced from the same sample in a study of T cells in localized non-small cell lung cancer. The method was immunoSEQ multiplex PCR; TCRdb's version includes in-frame clones alone and lacks a portion of them. The table lists some 50,000 clones, more than 85% of them singletons. The source was PBMCs, collected before any cancer treatment. Receptors were obtained from a female donor with stage II lung adenocarcinoma.

This clone has just one count. The rearrangement joins TRBV7-9 to TRBJ1-2; 7 bases match TRBD1. Trimming removed 6 bases from V and 5 bases from J; junction bases left unmatched: 6. Germline CDR1 and CDR2: SEHNR and FQNEAQ (reference sequence). This CDR3 has 13 residues. This CDR3 reads CASRAGTDYGYTF. In DNA, the CDR3 is TGTGCCAGCAGAGCCGGGACAGATTATGGCTACACCTTC.

V and J are TRBV6-5 and TRBJ1-2; D is ambiguous. With 5 bases removed from V and 6 bases from J, the gap between germline ends came to 10 bases. This CDR3 comprises 12 residues. The germline V gene encodes CDR1 MNHEY and CDR2 SVGAGI. The DNA of the CDR3 is TGTGCCAGCAGTGACCAATGGAATGGCTACACCTTC. Amino acids: CASSDQWNGYTF.